Presented here are 16 T cell receptor beta chains from one specimen sequenced in a study of T cells in Graves' hyperthyroidism and ophthalmopathy. RNA transcripts yielded amplified TCR beta CDR3 regions. HTBI primers drove first-round RT-PCR of the TCR CDR3. TCRdb called the multiplex PCR reads again in MiXCR, with one record for every CDR3 protein. The sample holds 250,000 to 400,000 distinct CDR3 sequences; around 15% are singletons and the top ten take 30% to 40%. The material sequenced was blood. All receptors come from a middle-aged woman with Graves' ophthalmopathy.

This chain joins TRBV3-1 and TRBJ1-5; unclear D gene. Trimming removed 1 base at V and 6 bases at J, with 4 bases between. CDR1 is LGHDT and CDR2 is YNNKEL in the germline V gene (reference sequence). The CDR3 sequence is 12 residues long. The CDR3, as DNA: TGTGCCAGCAGCCAAGGGCCTCAGCCCCAGCATTTT. Residues: CASSQGPQPQHF.

The chain uses TRBV29-1 and TRBJ2-5, with D unresolved. V gave up 1 base and J gave up 5 bases, with 14 bases separating them. The CDR3 has 14 amino acids. The germline V gene encodes CDR1 SQVTM and CDR2 ANQGSEA. CDR3 sequence: CSVEGMAGWETQYF. As DNA, the CDR3 is TGCAGCGTTGAAGGCATGGCTGGTTGGGAGACCCAGTACTTC.

This clonotype was seen at least ten times. This rearrangement joins TRBV6-5 to TRBJ1-1; D is unclear. V was pared by 3 bases and J by 4 bases, with 12 bases between. Germline CDR1 MNHEY, CDR2 SVGAGI. The CDR3 contains 14 residues. The CDR3 loop is CASSYLSVGTEAFF. The CDR3 nucleotides are TGTGCCAGCAGTTATCTATCTGTGGGCACTGAAGCTTTCTTT.

This clonotype was counted only a few times. The CDR3 sequence is CASSQGGDDNSPLHF. CDR3 DNA sequence: TGTGCCAGCAGCCAGGGAGGGGACGATAATTCACCCCTCCACTTT. This chain joins TRBV3-1 and TRBJ1-6; possible D gene TRBD1, 5 bases. V gave up 3 bases and J gave up 5 bases, with 11 bases separating them. Germline CDR1 and CDR2: LGHDT and YNNKEL (reference sequence). CDR3 length: 15 amino acids.

This chain links TRBV5-6 with TRBJ2-5; no reliable D call. V was pared by 2 bases and J by 0 bases, with 11 bases between. This CDR3 has 15 amino acids. Looked up from germline, CDR1 is SGHDT and CDR2 is YYEEEE. CDR3 protein: CASSFMVRNQETQYF. The CDR3 bases are TGTGCCAGCAGCTTCATGGTCCGAAACCAAGAGACCCAGTACTTC.

This clonotype was counted at least ten times. This rearrangement joins TRBV10-3 to TRBJ1-2, with 7 bases matching TRBD1. Germline trimming cut 5 bases from V and 7 bases from J; bases unmatched to any gene: 7. CDR1 is ENHRY and CDR2 is SYGVKD in the germline V gene. This CDR3 contains 13 residues. For the CDR3, the DNA is TGTGCCATCAGTACCACAGGGGTTCGTGGCTACACCTTC. It translates to CAISTTGVRGYTF.

This clonotype was counted only a few times. The chain combines TRBV12-3 or TRBV12-4 with TRBJ2-5, with 7 bases fitting TRBD1. V shed 11 bases and J 3 bases; nucleotides not matched to a gene: 33. The CDR3 length is 21 residues. CDR3 sequence: CAGIPGRGGPPKAKSKETQYF. As DNA, the CDR3 is TGTGCCGGCATTCCCGGTCGAGGGGGCCCACCGAAGGCAAAAAGTAAAGAGACCCAGTACTTC.

This clonotype was observed a few times. The V gene is TRBV28, the J gene TRBJ2-5; weak D call: TRBD2 (6 bases). Looked up from germline, CDR1 is MDHEN and CDR2 is SYDVKM. V was shortened by 2 bases and J by 6 bases, with 13 bases between the two germline ends. The length of the CDR3 is 14 residues. The CDR3 protein is CASSLQKEGKTQYF. The DNA for the CDR3 is TGTGCCAGCAGTTTACAGAAGGAGGGAAAGACCCAGTACTTC.

This clonotype was detected many times. The chain joins TRBV3-1 to TRBJ1-2; D not resolved. The CDR3 covers 17 residues. Germline CDR1 LGHDT, CDR2 YNNKEL (reference sequence). Trimming pared 0 bases from V and 0 bases from J, leaving 14 bases between. The CDR3 is CASSQDQWPVPNYGYTF. The CDR3 nucleotides read TGTGCCAGCAGCCAAGATCAGTGGCCAGTGCCTAACTATGGCTACACCTTC.

This clonotype came up many times. V is TRBV12-3 or TRBV12-4 and J is TRBJ1-1; a possible D gene is TRBD1 (6 bases). V lost 5 bases, J lost 3 bases, and 13 bases lay in between. This CDR3 has 14 amino acids. CDR3 in DNA: TGTGCCAGCAGTCTGCAGGGGATGTACACTGAAGCTTTCTTT. Translating gives CASSLQGMYTEAFF.

This clonotype was seen at least ten times. The rearrangement joins TRBV28 to TRBJ2-1; D is unresolved. Germline V lookup: CDR1 MDHEN, CDR2 SYDVKM. Trimming took 5 bases from V and 9 from J, leaving 8 bases between them. The CDR3 totals 11 residues. The CDR3 here is CASSTAPEQFF. In nucleotides, the CDR3 is TGTGCCAGCAGTACGGCTCCTGAGCAGTTCTTC.

The J gene is TRBJ2-5, the V gene TRBV19; D remains ambiguous. Germline CDR1 reads LNHDA; CDR2 reads SQIVND (reference sequence). This CDR3 has 15 residues. The ends were cut back, 3 bases at V and 3 bases at J, with 14 bases in the middle. This chain's CDR3 is CASSMHSLREETQYF. The CDR3 coding sequence is TGTGCCAGTAGTATGCACAGCCTTAGGGAAGAGACCCAGTACTTC.

Ten or more counts support this clonotype. The chain is built from TRBV12-3 or TRBV12-4 and TRBJ1-4; TRBD1 aligns across 7 bases. The V segment lost 6 bases and the J segment 2 bases; nucleotides outside the gene matches: 6. The CDR3 consists of 15 residues. The DNA of the CDR3 is TGTGCCAGCAGCCCGACAGGGCGTACTAATGAAAAACTGTTTTTT. Translating it yields CASSPTGRTNEKLFF.

At least ten counts were recorded for this clonotype. The J gene is TRBJ2-1, the V gene TRBV2, with D unclear. This CDR3 is 12 amino acids long. CDR1 SNHLY and CDR2 FYNNEI come from the germline V gene. V lost 3 bases and J lost 12, with 12 bases in between. This CDR3 reads CASSDGVRRQFF. For the CDR3, the DNA is TGTGCCAGCAGTGATGGAGTGAGAAGGCAGTTCTTC.

This clonotype was seen repeatedly, ten times or more. The genes are TRBV12-3 or TRBV12-4 and TRBJ2-2; D gene unclear. The germline V and J ends were trimmed by 7 bases and 1 base, with 4 bases remaining between them. CDR3 length: 12 amino acids. CDR3 protein: CASTKNTGELFF. In nucleotides, the CDR3 is TGTGCCAGCACCAAGAACACCGGGGAGCTGTTTTTT.

In regard to this clonotype: This clone may be a read error of a much larger clone one base away. Likely a read error: the CDR3 ends without its conserved phenylalanine or tryptophan. J is TRBJ1-1 and V is TRBV28; the D is unclear. This CDR3 is built from 13 residues. The V end lost 6 bases, the J end lost 1 base, and 9 bases lay between the germline ends. Germline V gene lookup returns CDR1 MDHEN and CDR2 SYDVKM. CDR3 in DNA: TGTGCCAGCAGAGACTTAAAGAACACTGAAGCTTTCCTT. Protein: CASRDLKNTEAFL.